A single sample is the source of the 20 T cell receptor beta chains below, sequenced in a study of blood T cell repertoires in COVID-19. Some clones are missing from TCRdb's copy, which holds only in-frame ones; the method was immunoSEQ multiplex PCR. The sample carries roughly 380,000 clones, about 90% recorded once. Specimen: PBMCs or T cells enriched from blood (not recorded which). Source of these receptors: a woman under 40 who had recovered from COVID-19.

This sequence joins TRBV5-1 and TRBJ2-1, with D perhaps TRBD2 (5 bases). Germline lookup yields CDR1 SGHRS and CDR2 YFSETQ. The CDR3 extends over 13 amino acids. Trimming removed 5 bases from V and 2 bases from J, with 8 bases in between. DNA of the CDR3: TGCGCCAGCAGGAGGGCCCCCTACAATGAGCAGTTCTTC. It specifies CASRRAPYNEQFF.

V usage is TRBV10-3 and J usage is TRBJ1-3; 7 nucleotides match TRBD1. CDR1 and CDR2 (germline): ENHRY, SYGVKD. V was pared by 3 bases and J by 3 bases, with 5 bases of the junction left unmatched. The CDR3 contains 15 residues. Here the CDR3 reads CAISDSGGFGNTIYF. The CDR3 nucleotides read TGTGCCATCAGTGATTCAGGGGGTTTTGGAAACACCATATATTTT.

V gene TRBV19 combines with J gene TRBJ2-1, with D possibly being TRBD2 (6 bases). V lost 6 bases to trimming and J lost 7 bases, with 19 bases between them. CDR1 and CDR2 (germline): LNHDA, SQIVND (reference sequence). This CDR3 is 15 amino acids long. CDR3 residues: CASSGGLAIGNEQFF. As DNA, the CDR3 is TGTGCCAGTAGCGGGGGACTTGCTATAGGGAATGAGCAGTTCTTC.

This clone was seen a single time. Its ends do not fully match the called genes, so a read error is possible. CDR3 DNA sequence: TGTGCCAGCAGTTACTCGAATCCCTATCATTCACCCCTCCACTTT. Translating gives CASSYSNPYHSPLHF. V gene TRBV6-5 combines with J gene TRBJ1-6; D ambiguous. The CDR3 has 15 amino acids. Germline values: CDR1 MNHEY, CDR2 SVGAGI.

The chain joins TRBV3-1 (or the pseudogene TRBV3-2) to TRBJ2-7; 7 bases align to TRBD2. This CDR3 is built from 13 residues. With V trimmed by 3 bases and J by 10 bases, 9 bases remained unmatched. Germline values: CDR1 LGHDT, CDR2 YNNKEL (reference sequence). The chain's CDR3 is CASSHREVHFQYF. The CDR3 nucleotides read TGTGCCAGCAGCCACCGGGAGGTCCACTTTCAGTACTTC.

The V call is TRBV30, the J call TRBJ1-4; D possibly corresponds to TRBD1 (5 bases). The ends were cut back, 3 bases at V and 5 bases at J, with 16 bases in the middle. This CDR3 spans 15 amino acids. Germline V gives CDR1 GTSNPN, CDR2 SVGIG (reference sequence). The chain's CDR3 is CAWRGGTFANEKLFF. The CDR3 DNA reads as TGTGCCTGGAGGGGCGGGACGTTTGCAAATGAAAAACTGTTTTTT.

The genes are TRBV27 and TRBJ2-1, with 14 bases identical to TRBD2. V shed 6 bases and J 7 bases; nucleotides not matched to a gene: 5. There are 15 residues in the CDR3. CDR1 and CDR2 from the germline V gene are MNHEY and SMNVEV (reference sequence). The CDR3 DNA is TGTGCCAGCAGGGGACTAGCGGGAGACAATAATGAGCAGTTCTTC. Encoded protein: CASRGLAGDNNEQFF.

CDR3 bases: TGTGCCAGCAGCCTAGTAAGGGGGCCGGTCACCGGGGAGCTGTTTTTT. As protein: CASSLVRGPVTGELFF. The chain couples TRBV14 to TRBJ2-2; 7 nucleotides line up with TRBD1. With 4 bases clipped from V and 4 bases from J, the junction kept 9 bases outside the gene matches. The germline V gene has CDR1 SGHDN and CDR2 FVKESK. This CDR3 comprises 16 residues.

The chain uses TRBV5-6 and TRBJ2-7, with D possibly TRBD1 on 6 matching bases. The CDR3 has 13 amino acids. Germline CDR1 and CDR2: SGHDT and YYEEEE. V was trimmed by 5 bases and J by 4 bases, leaving 13 bases between them. The CDR3 DNA follows: TGTGCCAGCAGTCCCACAGGGATTTACGAGCAGTACTTC. Its translation is CASSPTGIYEQYF.

This clone was observed a handful of times. The chain joins TRBV28 to TRBJ1-4, with 7 bases matching TRBD1. This CDR3 is built from 11 residues. J was trimmed by 10 bases and V by 6 bases; bases with no gene match: 2. Per germline, CDR1 MDHEN and CDR2 SYDVKM. In nucleotides, the CDR3 is TGTGCCAGCAGCCCAGGGGGAAAACTGTTTTTT. As protein: CASSPGGKLFF.

The chain uses TRBV5-8 and TRBJ1-2; 8 bases match TRBD1. Germline-derived CDR1 and CDR2 are SGHTS and YDEGEE. V shed 5 bases and J 5 bases; nucleotides not matched to a gene: 5. This CDR3 comprises 13 residues. CDR3 sequence (DNA): TGTGCCAGCAGTCGGACAGGGTTGTATGGCTACACCTTC. Amino acids: CASSRTGLYGYTF.

The chain links TRBV5-1 to TRBJ1-5; TRBD1 agrees at 7 bases. The CDR3 spans 14 residues. Per germline, CDR1 SGHRS and CDR2 YFSETQ. Trimming removed 5 bases from V and 9 bases from J; junction bases left unmatched: 11. CDR3 loop: CASRTGTHDGPQHF. The CDR3, as DNA: TGCGCCAGCAGGACAGGGACCCACGATGGGCCCCAGCATTTT. Using reference TRBV5-1 and TRBJ1-5 for the parts outside the CDR3, the full variable domain is KAGVTQTPRYLIKTRGQQVTLSCSPISGHRSVSWYQQTPGQGLQFLFEYFSETQRNKGNFPGRFSGRQFSNSRSEMNVSTLELGDSALYLCASRTGTHDGPQHFGDGTRLSIL.

The rearrangement joins TRBV10-2 to TRBJ2-7, with a possible D match to TRBD1 (5 bases). The V and J ends lost 2 bases and 2 bases respectively, with 10 bases between them. The CDR3 runs to 14 residues. CDR1 is WSHSY, CDR2 SAAADI, per germline. The CDR3 sequence is CASSEVGVPYEQYF. The CDR3 coding sequence is TGCGCCAGCAGTGAGGTAGGGGTCCCCTACGAGCAGTACTTC.

A few counts support this clone. The chain links TRBV12-3 or TRBV12-4 to TRBJ1-5; D gene uncertain. Trimming pared 6 bases from V and 0 bases from J, leaving 6 bases between. The CDR3 is 13 amino acids. The chain's CDR3 is CASSQYSNQPQHF. For the CDR3, the DNA is TGTGCCAGCAGCCAGTATAGCAATCAGCCCCAGCATTTT.

The rearrangement uses TRBV5-1 and TRBJ1-1, with D perhaps matching TRBD1 (6 bases). The CDR3 totals 14 residues. CDR1 is SGHRS, CDR2 YFSETQ, per germline. Trimming left V 4 bases short and J 1 base short, with 11 bases between. The CDR3 DNA is TGCGCCAGCAGCCCTTTACAGGGGAACACTGAAGCTTTCTTT. It specifies CASSPLQGNTEAFF.

The chain is built from TRBV28 and TRBJ1-2, with a possible D match to TRBD1 (5 bases). Trimming removed 7 bases from V and 4 bases from J, with 13 bases in between. CDR1 MDHEN and CDR2 SYDVKM come from the germline V gene. The CDR3 has 13 residues. This chain's CDR3 is CASIGGGVYGYTF. The CDR3 DNA follows: TGTGCCAGCATAGGCGGGGGTGTCTATGGCTACACCTTC.

About this clone: Other DNA sequences from this sample encode an identical CDR3 as well. The chain carries TRBV18 and TRBJ2-3; the match to TRBD2 covers 8 bases. Germline V gene data show CDR1 as KGHSH and CDR2 as LQKENI. Trimming cost V 2 bases and J 3 bases; bases outside gene matches: 1. CDR3 size: 14 residues. CDR3 region: CASSPSGGTDTQYF. CDR3 in DNA: TGTGCCAGCTCACCATCGGGAGGGACAGATACGCAGTATTTT.

In its sample, this clone was seen a few times. This sequence joins TRBV29-1 and TRBJ2-1, with TRBD1 matching 8 bases. The CDR3 extends over 12 amino acids. After removal of 6 bases from V and 7 bases from J, the junction contained 5 bases not matched to a gene. Germline assignment: CDR1 SQVTM and CDR2 ANQGSEA. CDR3 region: CSVIRTGNEQFF. As DNA, the CDR3 is TGCAGCGTCATCAGGACAGGGAATGAGCAGTTCTTC.

This chain connects TRBV27 to TRBJ1-1; D unresolved. Between the trimmed V and J ends, which lost 8 bases and 0 bases, there was a span of 16 bases. There are 15 residues in the CDR3. Germline V gene lookup returns CDR1 MNHEY and CDR2 SMNVEV (reference sequence). CDR3 nucleotides: TGTGCCAGCTCCCCAGACCGAGGATTGAACACTGAAGCTTTCTTT. Translation gives CASSPDRGLNTEAFF.

J is TRBJ1-2 and V is TRBV5-1; 7 bases agree with TRBD1. The CDR3 is 14 residues long. After removal of 0 bases from V and 4 bases from J, the junction contained 3 bases not matched to a gene. The germline V gene encodes CDR1 SGHRS and CDR2 YFSETQ. CDR3 protein: CASSLVAGGYGYTF. CDR3 sequence (DNA): TGCGCCAGCAGCTTGGTCGCAGGGGGCTATGGCTACACCTTC.